This passage covers 21 T cell receptor beta chains from one sample sequenced in a study of T-cell reconstitution after alpha-beta-depleted transplantation in children (dated by TCRdb to about 2016). The treatment or condition label here, explained by the study, means: allogeneic hematopoietic cell transplantation with graft depleted of TCRalphabeta T cells and CD19 B cells. Library preparation used PCR. Sequencing took place on an Illumina HiSeq 2500. To normalize quantification of the TCRbeta repertoire, the TCR libraries were built with molecular barcoding that relied on unique molecular identifiers. TCRdb redid the processing of the public reads, applying fastp at Q25 and MiXCR, and retained in-frame beta chains. Rows with a matching CDR3 protein are joined into one entry that keeps the most common DNA and genes. For this sample the table gives hundreds of thousands of distinct CDR3 sequences, of which about 9.5% were detected only once. In total, the top ten clones hold 7% to 9.5% of the sample.

The sequencing here drew on PBMCs, taken before TCRalphabeta/CD19-depleted stem cell transplant. The source of these receptors is a boy under two years old with acute myeloid leukemia, due to receive a stem cell transplant.

This clonotype was seen many times. The J gene is TRBJ2-1, the V gene TRBV6-4; D not resolved. The V end was cut by 6 bases, the J end by 2 bases, with 14 bases between. This CDR3 is built from 15 residues. In germline, CDR1 is MRHNA, CDR2 SNTAGT. Here the CDR3 reads CASSPTLGPYNEQFF. In DNA form, the CDR3 reads TGTGCCAGCAGCCCTACTCTAGGGCCCTACAATGAGCAGTTCTTC.

At least ten counts were recorded for this clonotype. At one end, the junction sequence differs from germline, possibly due to a read error. V usage is TRBV6-1 and J usage is TRBJ2-4, with D possibly called TRBD1 or TRBD2 (6 bases each). This CDR3 comprises 14 residues. Germline V CDR1 and CDR2: MNHNS, SASEGT. The CDR3 DNA is TGTGCCATCAGTGAAGCCCTTACAAGGGGGGAGAGCGATTTC. Translating gives CAISEALTRGESDF.

This clonotype was counted many times. The CDR3 DNA follows: TGTGCCAGCAGTCCGATTAGCGGCCATTCTAGCACAGATACGCAGTATTTT. It codes for CASSPISGHSSTDTQYF. This rearrangement joins TRBV27 to TRBJ2-3, with a possible D match to TRBD2 (6 bases). CDR1 is MNHEY and CDR2 is SMNVEV in the germline V gene (reference sequence). V was pared by 5 bases and J by 0 bases, with 18 bases between. This CDR3 is 17 amino acids long.

This clonotype came up a few times. This chain connects TRBV20-1 to TRBJ2-1; 7 bases align to TRBD1. The V gene end was trimmed by 6 bases and the J gene end by 7 bases; junction bases not matched to a gene: 12. This CDR3 region has 14 residues. In germline, CDR1 is DFQATT, CDR2 SNEGSKA (reference sequence). CDR3 nucleotides: TGCAGTGCCCGGTCGGGCAGGGGGTCGAATGAGCAGTTCTTC. Translating it yields CSARSGRGSNEQFF.

This clonotype has at least ten counts. The chain uses TRBV6-1 and TRBJ1-6; tentatively, D is TRBD1 (5 bases). The CDR3 extends over 18 amino acids. V was cut by 5 bases and J by 0 bases, with 17 bases left in between. Germline values: CDR1 MNHNS, CDR2 SASEGT. The CDR3 nucleotides are TGTGCCAGCAGTATAAGCCTCCCAGGGAGCTCCTATAATTCACCCCTCCACTTT. It is translated as CASSISLPGSSYNSPLHF.

This clonotype appeared a few times. The V call is TRBV7-8, the J call TRBJ1-1; the D is unclear. With 6 bases removed from V and 0 bases from J, the gap between germline ends came to 14 bases. The CDR3 is made up of 15 amino acids. CDR1 and CDR2 from the germline V gene are SGHVS and FQNEAQ. CDR3 protein: CASRKAGFMNTEAFF. CDR3 DNA sequence: TGTGCCAGCAGGAAAGCAGGATTTATGAACACTGAAGCTTTCTTT.

Sample share makes this clonotype medium-sized. V usage is TRBV7-8 and J usage is TRBJ2-7; 14 bases align to TRBD2. This CDR3 region has 17 residues. Germline V gene data show CDR1 as SGHVS and CDR2 as FQNEAQ. Germline trimming cut 5 bases from V and 3 bases from J; bases unmatched to any gene: 9. The CDR3 sequence: CASSLGLAGEKGYEQYF. Here the CDR3 DNA reads TGTGCCAGCAGCCTGGGACTAGCGGGAGAGAAGGGCTACGAGCAGTACTTC.

About this clonotype: This clone may be a read error of a much larger clone one base away. The chain couples TRBV11-2 to TRBJ1-5; 7 nucleotides agree with TRBD1. The CDR3 has 14 amino acids. The germline V gene has CDR1 SGHAT and CDR2 FQNNGV. Written as DNA, the CDR3 is TGTGCCAGCAGCCCCAACAGGGGAGGCCAGCCCCATCATTTT. Translated: CASSPNRGGQPHHF.

This clonotype has a count of ten or more. The rearrangement uses TRBV5-1 and TRBJ2-1, with TRBD2 identical over 10 bases. Germline V gives CDR1 SGHRS, CDR2 YFSETQ. V gave up 0 bases and J gave up 4 bases; unmatched junction bases: 4. The CDR3 runs to 16 residues. The CDR3 here is CASSLATSGVYNEQFF. CDR3 nucleotides: TGCGCCAGCAGCTTGGCCACTAGCGGGGTTTACAATGAGCAGTTCTTC.

This clonotype was detected many times. The chain has TRBV5-1 and TRBJ1-2; 7 bases are shared with TRBD1. Losses at the gene ends were 1 base for V and 3 bases for J; bases not matched to a gene: 3. The CDR3 has 14 residues. Per germline, CDR1 SGHRS and CDR2 YFSETQ. The DNA of the CDR3 is TGCGCCAGCAGCTTGCGACAGGGTGACTATGGCTACACCTTC. Protein: CASSLRQGDYGYTF.

This clonotype was detected ten times or more. The rearrangement links TRBV11-2 to TRBJ2-7; D might be TRBD2 (6 bases). This CDR3 spans 14 amino acids. Trimming removed 3 bases from V and 3 bases from J, with 12 bases in between. Germline V gives CDR1 SGHAT, CDR2 FQNNGV. The DNA of the CDR3 is TGTGCCAGCAGCTTGACATGGGGGGACTACGAGCAGTACTTC. Its protein is CASSLTWGDYEQYF. Complete variable domain (other parts from reference TRBV11-2 and TRBJ2-7): EAGVAQSPRYKIIEKRQSVAFWCNPISGHATLYWYQQILGQGPKLLIQFQNNGVVDDSQLPKDRFSAERLKGVDSTLKIQPAKLEDSAVYLCASSLTWGDYEQYFGPGTRLTVT.

This clonotype was counted at least ten times. The J gene is TRBJ2-3, the V gene TRBV5-6; 16 bases fit TRBD2. The CDR3 spans 20 residues. Germline V CDR1 and CDR2: SGHDT, YYEEEE. The ends lost 4 bases at V and 0 bases at J; junction bases unmatched: 11. CDR3 sequence: CASSPLGLAGGPLSTDTQYF. CDR3 DNA sequence: TGTGCCAGCAGCCCACTGGGACTAGCGGGAGGGCCGCTAAGCACAGATACGCAGTATTTT.

This clonotype showed up many times. The chain couples TRBV11-1 to TRBJ2-3; 7 bases match TRBD2. CDR3 length equals 15 residues. The V and J ends lost 5 bases and 2 bases, in that order; junction bases with no gene match: 7. Germline assignment: CDR1 SGHAT and CDR2 FQDESV (reference sequence). The CDR3 sequence is CASSPRLADTDTQYF. The CDR3 DNA reads as TGTGCCAGCAGCCCTCGACTAGCTGACACAGATACGCAGTATTTT.

The sample holds many counts of this clonotype. J is TRBJ2-3 and V is TRBV27; 13 nucleotides align to TRBD2. Germline V gene sequence: CDR1 MNHEY, CDR2 SMNVEV (reference sequence). Germline trimming cut 5 bases from V and 4 bases from J; bases unmatched to any gene: 6. The CDR3 extends over 16 amino acids. This CDR3 is CASSPRTSGSPDTQYF. CDR3 nucleotides: TGTGCCAGCAGTCCACGGACTAGCGGGAGCCCAGATACGCAGTATTTT.

This chain links TRBV7-9 with TRBJ2-7; D gene uncertain. The CDR3 contains 14 residues. Germline V lookup: CDR1 SEHNR, CDR2 FQNEAQ (reference sequence). V was pared by 0 bases and J by 1 base, with 7 bases between. This chain's CDR3 is CASSLAFKSYEQYF. The CDR3 DNA reads as TGTGCCAGCAGCTTAGCCTTTAAGTCCTACGAGCAGTACTTC.

This clonotype has a handful of counts. V gene TRBV6-2 or TRBV6-3 combines with J gene TRBJ2-7; 14 bases agree with TRBD2. CDR1 is MNHEY and CDR2 is SVGEGT in the germline V gene. The J segment lost 5 bases and the V segment lost 0 bases, leaving 9 bases of the junction unmatched. The CDR3 runs 18 residues. CDR3 sequence: CASSYSYRGTSGSHEQYF. CDR3 DNA sequence: TGTGCCAGCAGTTACTCATACCGAGGGACTAGCGGGAGTCACGAGCAGTACTTC.

This clonotype was observed many times. The V call is TRBV28, the J call TRBJ2-7; TRBD2 aligns across 8 bases. V shed 7 bases and J 6 bases; nucleotides not matched to a gene: 14. CDR1 and CDR2 from the germline V gene are MDHEN and SYDVKM. The CDR3 extends over 15 amino acids. The CDR3 reads CASTDSGTRPLEQYF. The CDR3 nucleotides are TGTGCCAGCACCGACTCCGGGACTAGGCCGCTCGAGCAGTACTTC. The full variable domain, rest sourced from reference TRBV28 and TRBJ2-7, is DVKVTQSSRYLVKRTGEKVFLECVQDMDHENMFWYRQDPGLGLRLIYFSYDVKMKEKGDIPEGYSVSREKKERFSLILESASTNQTSMYLCASTDSGTRPLEQYFGPGTRLTVT.

This clonotype was seen ten or more times. The V and J genes are TRBV7-8 and TRBJ2-7; TRBD1 matches 10 bases. J was trimmed by 6 bases and V by 5 bases; bases with no gene match: 1. In germline, CDR1 is SGHVS, CDR2 FQNEAQ. This CDR3 has 12 amino acids. In nucleotides, the CDR3 is TGTGCCAGCAGCAGGGACAGGGGCGAGCAGTACTTC. Translating gives CASSRDRGEQYF. The whole variable domain, filled in from reference TRBV7-8 and TRBJ2-7, reads GAGVSQSPRYKVAKRGQDVALRCDPISGHVSLFWYQQALGQGPEFLTYFQNEAQLDKSGLPSDRFFAERPEGSVSTLKIQRTQQEDSAVYLCASSRDRGEQYFGPGTRLTVT.

This clonotype was counted once. This may arise from a read error, as a much more abundant clone is one base away. The CDR3 here is CASTDGSSYEQYF. In DNA, the CDR3 is TGTGCCAGCACTGACGGGAGTTCCTACGAGCAGTACTTC. The genes are TRBV2 and TRBJ2-7; a possible D gene is TRBD2 (6 bases). V lost 7 bases to trimming and J lost 1 base, with 11 bases between them. The CDR3 sequence is 13 residues long. CDR1 and CDR2 (germline): SNHLY, FYNNEI.

This chain links TRBV4-2 with TRBJ1-2; D is unclear. The V gene lost 4 bases and the J gene lost 4 bases, with 7 bases spanning the gap. CDR1 and CDR2 from the germline V gene are LGHNA and YNFKEQ. The CDR3 covers 12 residues. CDR3 sequence reads: CASSRTPYGYTF. The CDR3 nucleotides read TGTGCCAGCAGCCGAACGCCCTATGGCTACACCTTC.

This clonotype was seen repeatedly, ten times or more. This rearrangement joins TRBV24-1 to TRBJ2-7; the D is unclear. Germline V gene data show CDR1 as KGHDR and CDR2 as SFDVKD. The germline V and J ends were trimmed by 4 bases and 0 bases, with 9 bases remaining between them. This CDR3 contains 14 residues. For the CDR3, the DNA is TGTGCCACCAGTGAACGGCAGAGCTCCTACGAGCAGTACTTC. This translates into CATSERQSSYEQYF.